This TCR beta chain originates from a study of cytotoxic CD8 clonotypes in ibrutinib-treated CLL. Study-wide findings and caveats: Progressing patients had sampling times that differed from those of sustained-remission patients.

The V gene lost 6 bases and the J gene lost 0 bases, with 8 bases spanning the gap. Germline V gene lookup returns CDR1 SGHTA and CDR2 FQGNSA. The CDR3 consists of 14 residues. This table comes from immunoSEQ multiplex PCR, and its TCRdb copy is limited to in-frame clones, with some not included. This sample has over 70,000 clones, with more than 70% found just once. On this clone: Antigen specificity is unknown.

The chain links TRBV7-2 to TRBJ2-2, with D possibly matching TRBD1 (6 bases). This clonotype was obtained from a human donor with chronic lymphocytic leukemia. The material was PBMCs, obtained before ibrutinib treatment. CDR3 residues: CASRGGTNTGELFF. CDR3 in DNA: TGTGCCAGCAGAGGGGGAACGAACACCGGGGAGCTGTTTTTT.